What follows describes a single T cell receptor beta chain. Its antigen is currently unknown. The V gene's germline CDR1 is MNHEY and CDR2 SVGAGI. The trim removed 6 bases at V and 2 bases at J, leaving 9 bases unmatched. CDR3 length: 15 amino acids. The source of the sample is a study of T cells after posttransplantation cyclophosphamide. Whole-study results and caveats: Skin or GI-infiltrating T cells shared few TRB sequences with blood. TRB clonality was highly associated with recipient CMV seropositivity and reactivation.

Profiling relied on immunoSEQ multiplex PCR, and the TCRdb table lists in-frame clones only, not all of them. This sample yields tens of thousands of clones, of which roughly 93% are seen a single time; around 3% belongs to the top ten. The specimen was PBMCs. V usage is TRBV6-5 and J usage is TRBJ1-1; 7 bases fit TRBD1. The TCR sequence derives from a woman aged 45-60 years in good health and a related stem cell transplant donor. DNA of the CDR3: TGTGCCAGCAGCCGGGACAGCTCCTTAAACACTGAAGCTTTCTTT. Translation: CASSRDSSLNTEAFF.